The next 25 T cell receptor beta chains were all read from a single sample in a study. Treg sorting used a CD4+CD25+CD127-/low gate. One entry per CDR3 protein, called by TCRdb with MiXCR from the 5' RACE reads. The sample holds over 25,000 distinct CDR3 sequences, 27% seen once. What was sequenced was tumor-infiltrating Tregs sorted from the breast tumor. These receptors all come from a female donor with breast cancer.

In its sample, this clonotype was seen many times. This rearrangement joins TRBV29-1 to TRBJ2-7; TRBD1 matches 9 bases. V was pared by 5 bases and J by 5 bases, with 13 bases of the junction left unmatched. CDR1 is SQVTM and CDR2 is ANQGSEA in the germline V gene. CDR3 size: 15 residues. CDR3 protein: CSVTTSGTGLHEQYF. The CDR3 DNA follows: TGCAGCGTTACCACCTCCGGGACAGGGCTCCACGAGCAGTACTTC.

In this sample, this clonotype turned up many times. The rearrangement links TRBV11-3 to TRBJ2-1, with 7 bases matching TRBD2. The CDR3 has 15 amino acids. Germline CDR1 is SGHNT and CDR2 is YENEEA. With 5 bases clipped from V and 8 bases from J, the junction kept 12 bases outside the gene matches. In DNA form, the CDR3 reads TGTGCCAGCAGCCCCGAGCGGGGCCGGGGCGATGAGCAGTTCTTC. Translating it yields CASSPERGRGDEQFF.

This clonotype is judged medium-sized. The CDR3 is CASSRTGGNQPQHF. In nucleotides, the CDR3 is TGTGCCAGCAGCAGAACAGGGGGCAATCAGCCCCAGCATTTT. The chain links TRBV12-3 or TRBV12-4 to TRBJ1-5, with 7 bases lining up with TRBD1. With V trimmed by 6 bases and J by 2 bases, 4 bases remained unmatched. The CDR3 covers 14 residues.

This clonotype was seen at least ten times. J is TRBJ2-1 and V is TRBV24-1; weak D call: TRBD2 (7 bases). V shed 7 bases and J shed 1 base, with 16 bases lying between them. The CDR3 covers 16 residues. CDR1 and CDR2 from the germline V gene are KGHDR and SFDVKD. The CDR3 loop is CATRGGGSTSYNEQFF. The CDR3 DNA reads as TGTGCCACCAGGGGGGGCGGGAGCACTTCCTACAATGAGCAGTTCTTC.

This clonotype has only one observation. The chain is built from TRBV20-1 and TRBJ1-5; D is possibly TRBD1 (5 bases). The CDR3 loop spans 17 amino acids. Trimming shortened V by 3 bases and J by 0 bases, and 18 bases separated the two germline ends. CDR1 DFQATT and CDR2 SNEGSKA come from the germline V gene (reference sequence). The CDR3 DNA follows: TGCAGTGCTAGTGGTGAAAGGGGCCCATATAGCAATCAGCCCCAGCATTTT. This encodes CSASGERGPYSNQPQHF.

As for this clonotype: Being one base from a much bigger clone, this may be a read error. Here the CDR3 omits its conserved ending phenylalanine or tryptophan, so a read error is the likely source. The chain is built from TRBV7-9 and TRBJ1-2; 7 bases are shared with TRBD1. Unmatched junction bases numbered 5, after V lost 2 bases and J lost 8 bases. CDR1 is SEHNR and CDR2 is FQNEAQ in the germline V gene (reference sequence). The CDR3 runs 13 residues. CDR3 in amino acids: CASSLTTGMGYTL. As DNA, the CDR3 is TGTGCCAGCAGCTTAACGACAGGGATGGGCTACACCCTC.

This clonotype was detected a few times. The rearrangement joins TRBV5-6 to TRBJ2-1; D possibly corresponds to TRBD1 (6 bases). Germline CDR1 SGHDT, CDR2 YYEEEE. Trimming removed 1 base at V and 6 bases at J, with 14 bases between. This CDR3 is built from 15 residues. Written as DNA, the CDR3 is TGTGCCAGCAGCTTGATTCTACTAGGGGGCAATGAGCAGTTCTTC. Amino acid sequence: CASSLILLGGNEQFF.

Note on this clonotype: In this CDR3 the conserved last residue, phenylalanine or tryptophan, is missing, so a read error is likely. The V and J genes are TRBV7-3 and TRBJ2-3; 9 bases match TRBD2. The CDR3 sequence is 15 residues long. The V gene's germline CDR1 is SGHTA and CDR2 FQGTGA. This chain's CDR3 is CAGSPRGGLADTQYL. Here the CDR3 DNA reads TGTGCCGGCAGCCCGCGGGGGGGCCTGGCAGATACGCAGTATTTA.

This clonotype was counted ten times or more. V usage is TRBV20-1 and J usage is TRBJ2-7, with D tentatively TRBD1 or TRBD2 (5 bases each). The CDR3 covers 13 residues. Trimming stripped 6 bases from V and 3 bases from J, with 15 bases between. The germline V gene encodes CDR1 DFQATT and CDR2 SNEGSKA (reference sequence). CDR3 sequence reads: CSARRRGGYEQYF. The CDR3 bases are TGCAGTGCACGTCGACGTGGGGGCTACGAGCAGTACTTC.

This clonotype was counted only a few times. The rearrangement links TRBV12-3 or TRBV12-4 to TRBJ2-7; 13 bases agree with TRBD2. J gave up 2 bases and V 1 base, and 20 bases lay outside the gene matches. The CDR3 runs to 22 residues. Here the CDR3 DNA reads TGTGCCAGCAGTTTAGTCCTCCGTTTTGGGACTAGCGGGAAGTCTAGGACCTACGAGCAGTACTTC. Translation gives CASSLVLRFGTSGKSRTYEQYF.

CDR3 region: CASSAQPTDYGYTF. The CDR3 bases are TGTGCCAGCAGCGCGCAACCGACGGACTATGGCTACACCTTC. The chain couples TRBV6-1 to TRBJ1-2; unclear D gene. The CDR3 has 14 residues. V was cut by 6 bases and J by 3 bases, with 14 bases left in between. Germline CDR1 is MNHNS and CDR2 is SASEGT.

This clonotype was detected many times. The chain employs TRBV7-9 and TRBJ2-1, with TRBD2 matching 7 bases. V lost 1 base to trimming and J lost 9 bases; unmatched junction nucleotides: 9. CDR3 length: 15 amino acids. Germline values: CDR1 SEHNR, CDR2 FQNEAQ (reference sequence). The CDR3 DNA follows: TGTGCCAGCAGCTTAGGGGCGGGAGAAGAGGGTGAGCAGTTCTTC. This encodes CASSLGAGEEGEQFF.

As concerns this clonotype: A much bigger clone sits one base away, suggesting this may be a read error. J is TRBJ2-1 and V is TRBV7-3; D might be TRBD1 (6 bases). CDR1 and CDR2 (germline): SGHTA, FQGTGA. This CDR3 contains 15 residues. CDR3 coding DNA: TGTGCCGGCAGCTTGGCGACAGGACACTACAATGAGCAGTTCTTC. Protein product: CAGSLATGHYNEQFF.

The rearrangement links TRBV2 to TRBJ2-1, with TRBD2 matching over 13 bases. Germline-derived CDR1 and CDR2 are SNHLY and FYNNEI. The CDR3 is 14 amino acids. Trimming took 4 bases from V and 7 from J; bases not matched to a gene: 1. The CDR3 loop reads CASSGLAGGNEQFF. CDR3 nucleotide sequence: TGTGCCAGCAGTGGACTAGCGGGAGGTAATGAGCAGTTCTTC.

A few counts support this clonotype. It may be a read error: a sequence one base away is much more abundant. The chain carries TRBV2 and TRBJ1-5, with D unclear. The CDR3 totals 15 residues. Germline V gives CDR1 SNHLY, CDR2 FYNNEI. DNA for the CDR3: TGTGCCAGCAGTGTAAGGGAAGGGAGCATTCAGCCCCAGCATTTT. Translated: CASSVREGSIQPQHF.

This clonotype was seen a few times. V is TRBV6-6 and J is TRBJ1-5; weak D call: TRBD1 (5 bases). Trimming pared 7 bases from V and 4 bases from J, leaving 14 bases between. CDR1 is MNHNY, CDR2 SVGAGI, per germline (reference sequence). The CDR3 contains 14 residues. The CDR3: CASKLRGPNQPQHF. In nucleotides, the CDR3 is TGTGCCAGCAAACTAAGGGGCCCGAATCAGCCCCAGCATTTT.

The rearrangement uses TRBV5-1 and TRBJ2-1; 7 nucleotides line up with TRBD1. Trimming at V came to 5 bases and at J to 8 bases, leaving 7 bases not matched to a gene. CDR1 and CDR2 from the germline V gene are SGHRS and YFSETQ. The CDR3 has 13 residues. CDR3 sequence reads: CASRGNRGYEQFF. CDR3 DNA sequence: TGCGCCAGCAGGGGGAACAGGGGCTATGAGCAGTTCTTC.

The V gene is TRBV12-3 or TRBV12-4, the J gene TRBJ2-5; D gene uncertain. The V end lost 3 bases, the J end lost 5 bases, and 4 bases lay between the germline ends. This CDR3 comprises 11 residues. The CDR3 bases are TGTGCCAGCAGTTTCAAGGAGACCCAGTACTTC. This codes for CASSFKETQYF.

V usage is TRBV12-3 or TRBV12-4 and J usage is TRBJ1-5, with 8 nucleotides matching TRBD1. J gave up 7 bases and V 6 bases, and 8 bases lay outside the gene matches. CDR3 size: 14 residues. The CDR3 protein is CASSPGQGPQPQHF. In DNA form, the CDR3 reads TGTGCCAGCAGCCCAGGACAGGGACCCCAGCCCCAGCATTTT.

V and J are TRBV6-6 and TRBJ1-1; TRBD1 aligns across 10 bases. The ends lost 4 bases at V and 0 bases at J; junction bases unmatched: 2. CDR3 length equals 15 residues. Germline CDR1 MNHNY, CDR2 SVGAGI (reference sequence). The CDR3 DNA reads TGTGCCAGCAGTTGGACAGGGGGAATGAACACTGAAGCTTTCTTT. As protein: CASSWTGGMNTEAFF.

With regard to this clonotype: A single base separates this from a much larger clone, so it may be a read error. The chain joins TRBV5-1 to TRBJ2-1; no firm D call. The CDR3 totals 16 residues. The germline V gene has CDR1 SGHRS and CDR2 YFSETQ. CDR3: CASSLVGTGGVDEQLF. In DNA form, the CDR3 reads TGCGCCAGCAGCTTGGTAGGCACTGGTGGTGTGGATGAGCAGCTCTTC.

Remarks on this clonotype: One end of the junction varies from germline; a read error may be responsible. The chain is built from TRBV20-1 and TRBJ1-3, with D unclear. The V gene's germline CDR1 is DFQATT and CDR2 SNEGSKA (reference sequence). The CDR3 has 14 residues. CDR3 sequence reads: CSARDKGSGNTLYF. For the CDR3, the DNA is TGCAGTGCTAGAGATAAGGGCTCTGGAAACACCTTATATTTT.

Remarks on this clonotype: A much larger clonotype is one base distant, so this may be a read error. The rearrangement uses TRBV12-3 or TRBV12-4 and TRBJ2-7, with D unclear. The CDR3 spans 14 residues. CDR3 in amino acids: CANSLTGPSAEQYF. Here the CDR3 DNA reads TGTGCCAACAGTTTAACGGGCCCCTCCGCCGAGCAGTACTTC.

V usage is TRBV20-1 and J usage is TRBJ1-5; no clear D gene. This CDR3 region has 13 residues. From germline, CDR1 is DFQATT and CDR2 SNEGSKA (reference sequence). The V gene lost 1 base and the J gene lost 4 bases, with 8 bases spanning the gap. For the CDR3, the DNA is TGCAGTGCTAGAGTGGACGGGAATCAGCCCCAGCATTTT. Translated, it gives CSARVDGNQPQHF.

Many counts were recorded for this clonotype. The genes are TRBV7-2 and TRBJ2-1; 7 bases are a match to TRBD2. V trimming: 2 bases; J trimming: 3 bases; junction bases outside the gene matches: 7. There are 16 residues in the CDR3. Looked up from germline, CDR1 is SGHTA and CDR2 is FQGNSA. The DNA of the CDR3 is TGTGCCAGCAGCTTACGGGCTAGCGGTATCTACAATGAGCAGTTCTTC. This codes for CASSLRASGIYNEQFF.